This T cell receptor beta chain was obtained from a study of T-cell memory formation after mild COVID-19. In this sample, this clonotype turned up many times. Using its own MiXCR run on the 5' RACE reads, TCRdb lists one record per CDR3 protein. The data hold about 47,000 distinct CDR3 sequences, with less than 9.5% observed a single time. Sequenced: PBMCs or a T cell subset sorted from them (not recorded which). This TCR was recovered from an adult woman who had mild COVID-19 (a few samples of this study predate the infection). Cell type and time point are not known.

CDR3 nucleotides: TGCAGTGCTCATTACGGACTAGCGGGGGCCGGCTTTGGAGATACGCAGTATTTT. This gives the protein CSAHYGLAGAGFGDTQYF. The V gene is TRBV20-1, the J gene TRBJ2-3; 13 nucleotides line up with TRBD2. Germline V gives CDR1 DFQATT, CDR2 SNEGSKA (reference sequence). The CDR3 is made up of 18 amino acids. The V gene end was trimmed by 5 bases and the J gene end by 5 bases; junction bases not matched to a gene: 16.